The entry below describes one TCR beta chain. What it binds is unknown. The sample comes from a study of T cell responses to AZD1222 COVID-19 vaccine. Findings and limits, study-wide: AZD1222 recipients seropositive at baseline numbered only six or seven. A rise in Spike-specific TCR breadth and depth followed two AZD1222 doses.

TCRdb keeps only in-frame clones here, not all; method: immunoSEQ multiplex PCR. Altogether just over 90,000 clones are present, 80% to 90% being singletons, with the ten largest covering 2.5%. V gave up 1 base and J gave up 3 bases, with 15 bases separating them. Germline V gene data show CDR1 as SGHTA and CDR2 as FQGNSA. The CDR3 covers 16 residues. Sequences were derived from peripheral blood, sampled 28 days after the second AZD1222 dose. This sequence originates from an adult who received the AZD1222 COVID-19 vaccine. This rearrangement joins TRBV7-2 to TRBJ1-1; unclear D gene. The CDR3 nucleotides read TGTGCCAGCAGCTTAGGATATAGAGCGGGGTACACTGAAGCTTTCTTT. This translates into CASSLGYRAGYTEAFF.